This is a list of T cell receptor beta chains from one sample in a study of T cells in localized non-small cell lung cancer. Method: immunoSEQ multiplex PCR; TCRdb's copy keeps in-frame clones and lacks some. The sample lists 30,000 to 45,000 clones, approximately 92% occurring once. The sequences come from peripheral blood, collected before any cancer treatment. The receptors were gathered from a female donor older than 55 with stage I lung adenocarcinoma. The CDR3 runs from the conserved cysteine through the conserved F or W. D genes are given only for firm matches. A clone size is listed for some rows: how often the clone was seen (once, few, many), or a class if it is expanded.

DNA	CDR3	D	J	size	V
TGTGCCAGCAGCGTAAGGGGATCCACTGAAGCTTTCTTT	CASSVRGSTEAFF	-	TRBJ1-1	-	TRBV9
TGTGCCAGCAGGGCAGGGGGCTCCTATAATTCACCCCTCCACTTT	CASRAGGSYNSPLHF	TRBD1	TRBJ1-6	-	TRBV6-4
TGTGCCAGCAGTGACGCAGACCGCCCCACAGATACGCAGTATTTT	CASSDADRPTDTQYF	-	TRBJ2-3	once	TRBV6-4
TGTGCCAGCAGTTACTCGATGGGGGTCAGCGAAGCTTTCTTT	CASSYSMGVSEAFF	-	TRBJ1-1	-	TRBV6-5
TGTGCCAGCAGCTTAGAGGCCTACAATGAGCAGTTCTTC	CASSLEAYNEQFF	-	TRBJ2-1	-	TRBV11-3
TGCGCCAGCAGCTTGGTAGGGTCCGCTAACTATGGCTACACCTTC	CASSLVGSANYGYTF	-	TRBJ1-2	once	TRBV5-1
TGTGCCAGCAGCCATAATTCGAACACTGAAGCTTTCTTT	CASSHNSNTEAFF	-	TRBJ1-1	-	TRBV7-9
TGCGCCAGCAGCCAAGATAATGGCAGGGACACAGATACGCAGTATTTT	CASSQDNGRDTDTQYF	-	TRBJ2-3	-	TRBV4-1
TGCGCCAGCACCTTTAGCGGGGAGACCGGGGAGCTGTTTTTT	CASTFSGETGELFF	TRBD2	TRBJ2-2	-	TRBV10-1
TGCGCCAGCAGCTGGGGGACTAGCGGGGACCAGACCCAGTACTTC	CASSWGTSGDQTQYF	TRBD2	TRBJ2-5	once	TRBV5-1
TGTGCCAGCTCACCGTTCACGGGGGAAAACACCGGGGAGCTGTTTTTT	CASSPFTGENTGELFF	-	TRBJ2-2	-	TRBV18
TGTGCCAGCAGCCTTCTGGGGTTCATGAACACTGAAGCTTTCTTT	CASSLLGFMNTEAFF	-	TRBJ1-1	-	TRBV5-6
TGTGCCAGCAGCTTTTCAGGGAGCACAGATACGCAGTATTTT	CASSFSGSTDTQYF	-	TRBJ2-3	-	TRBV5-4
TGCGCCAGCAGCCCCGGACAGATGAACACTGAAGCTTTCTTT	CASSPGQMNTEAFF	-	TRBJ1-1	-	TRBV4-1
TGTGCCAGTAGAGTCCGGGACATCGAATCGCAGCCCCAGCATTTT	CASRVRDIESQPQHF	-	TRBJ1-5	-	TRBV19
TGTGCCAGTAGTAATCGCGGGGGCTCTGGAAACACCATATATTTT	CASSNRGGSGNTIYF	-	TRBJ1-3	-	TRBV19
TGTGCCAGCAGCCCTAGCGGGGGAGGTCAAGAGACCCAGTACTTC	CASSPSGGGQETQYF	TRBD2	TRBJ2-5	-	TRBV5-6
TGCGCCAGCAGCCAAGATACATCGGGTATTCCTAACTATGGCTACACCTTC	CASSQDTSGIPNYGYTF	-	TRBJ1-2	-	TRBV4-1
TGTGCCAGCAGCGTAGCCGCCGGGACGTCAACCGGGGAGCTGTTTTTT	CASSVAAGTSTGELFF	-	TRBJ2-2	-	TRBV9
TGTGCCAGCAGCTCGAATAGTATGAGGAATCAGCCCCAGCATTTT	CASSSNSMRNQPQHF	-	TRBJ1-5	-	TRBV7-8
TGTGCCAGCAACAGCCGGGGCTTCGGCGTGGTGTACCAAGAGACCCAGTACTTC	CASNSRGFGVVYQETQYF	-	TRBJ2-5	-	TRBV7-2
TGTGCCAGCAGCCAAGAAACTACCGCATTGATGGCCCAGTACTTC	CASSQETTALMAQYF	-	TRBJ2-5	-	TRBV4-2
TGTGCCAGCAGCTTAGCGACGGGACAGATCTACGAGCAGTACTTC	CASSLATGQIYEQYF	TRBD1	TRBJ2-7	once	TRBV7-2
TGTGCCAGCAGTTACTCATCAGGTAGTGGCTATGGCTACACCTTC	CASSYSSGSGYGYTF	-	TRBJ1-2	-	TRBV6-5